The T cell receptor (beta chain) under discussion was sequenced for a study of blood T cell repertoires in COVID-19. Study in general: Researchers got acute and convalescent COVID-19 samples from the United States, Italy and Spain. Sample material is recorded as cDNA or gDNA derived from T cells, B-cell-depleted T cells, or PBMCs.

The authors' processing: It was from reference gene primer amplification that nucleated cell counts were estimated. Using immunoSEQ multiplex PCR, the repertoire was profiled, and TCRdb retains in-frame clones only, with some absent. V and J calls and clone size follow that table, whereas D and trimming were derived from the DNA. The sample gives 45,000 to 55,000 clones, about four fifths of which show up once; about 7.7% is in the top ten. Sequences were obtained from peripheral blood. This receptor was taken from a man aged 60-69 years with active COVID-19.

The CDR3 loop is CASSRLRGTSGSSYEQYF. The CDR3 DNA sequence: TGTGCCAGCAGCAGGTTACGGGGGACTAGCGGGAGTTCCTACGAGCAGTACTTC. The chain combines TRBV7-2 with TRBJ2-7; 14 bases agree with TRBD2. Germline V gene data show CDR1 as SGHTA and CDR2 as FQGNSA. This CDR3 has 18 residues. The junction had 10 bases not matched to a gene; V was cut back by 5 bases and J by 1 base.